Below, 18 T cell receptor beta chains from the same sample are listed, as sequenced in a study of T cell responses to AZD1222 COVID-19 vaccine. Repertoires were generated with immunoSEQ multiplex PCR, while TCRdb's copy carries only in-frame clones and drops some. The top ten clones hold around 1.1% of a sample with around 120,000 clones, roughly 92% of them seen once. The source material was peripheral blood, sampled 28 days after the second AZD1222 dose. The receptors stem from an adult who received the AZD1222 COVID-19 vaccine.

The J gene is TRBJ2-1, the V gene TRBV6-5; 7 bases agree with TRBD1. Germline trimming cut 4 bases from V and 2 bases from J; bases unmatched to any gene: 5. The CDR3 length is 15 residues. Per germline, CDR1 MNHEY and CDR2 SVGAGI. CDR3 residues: CASSLGQPTYNEQFF. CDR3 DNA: TGTGCCAGCAGTTTGGGACAGCCAACCTACAATGAGCAGTTCTTC.

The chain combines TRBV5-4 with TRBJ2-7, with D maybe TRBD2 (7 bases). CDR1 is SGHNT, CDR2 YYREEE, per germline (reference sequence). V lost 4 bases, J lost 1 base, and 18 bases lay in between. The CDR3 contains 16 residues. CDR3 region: CASSPPRGARSYEQYF. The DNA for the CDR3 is TGTGCCAGCAGCCCCCCCCGGGGGGCGCGTTCCTACGAGCAGTACTTC.

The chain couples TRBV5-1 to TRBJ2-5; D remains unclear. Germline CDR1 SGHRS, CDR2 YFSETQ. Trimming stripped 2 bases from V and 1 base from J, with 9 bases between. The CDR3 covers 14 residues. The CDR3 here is CASSFGTVQETQYF. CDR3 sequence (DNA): TGCGCCAGCAGCTTTGGCACCGTCCAAGAGACCCAGTACTTC.

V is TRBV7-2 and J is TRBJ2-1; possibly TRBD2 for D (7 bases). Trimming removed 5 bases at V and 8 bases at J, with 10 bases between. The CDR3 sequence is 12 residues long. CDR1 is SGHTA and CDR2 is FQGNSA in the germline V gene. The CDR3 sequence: CASSRGGDEQFF. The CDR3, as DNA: TGTGCCAGCAGCCGAGGGGGGGATGAGCAGTTCTTC.

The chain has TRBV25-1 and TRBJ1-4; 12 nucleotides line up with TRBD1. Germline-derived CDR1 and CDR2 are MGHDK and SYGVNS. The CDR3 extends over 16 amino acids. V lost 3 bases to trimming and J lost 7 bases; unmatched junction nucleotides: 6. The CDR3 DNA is TGTGCCAGCAGTGATTCGGGACAGGGGGCAGGTGAAAAACTGTTTTTT. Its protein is CASSDSGQGAGEKLFF.

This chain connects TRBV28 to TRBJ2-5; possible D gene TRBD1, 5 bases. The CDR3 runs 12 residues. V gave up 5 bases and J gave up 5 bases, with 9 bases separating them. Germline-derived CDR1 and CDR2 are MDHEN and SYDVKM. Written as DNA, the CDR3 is TGTGCCAGCAGTCAGGGTACCGAGACCCAGTACTTC. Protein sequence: CASSQGTETQYF.

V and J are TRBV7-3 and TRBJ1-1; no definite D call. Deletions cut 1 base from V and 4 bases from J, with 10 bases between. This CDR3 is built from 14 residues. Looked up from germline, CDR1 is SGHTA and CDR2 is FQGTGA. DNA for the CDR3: TGTGCCAGCAGCTTAATGGGCCCGGGCACTGAAGCTTTCTTT. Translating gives CASSLMGPGTEAFF.

CDR3 in amino acids: CASSFLREGYEQYF. As DNA, the CDR3 is TGTGCCAGCAGTTTTCTGCGGGAGGGATACGAGCAGTACTTC. V is TRBV28 and J is TRBJ2-7, with 9 bases fitting TRBD2. Germline V CDR1 and CDR2: MDHEN, SYDVKM. Trimming at V came to 3 bases and at J to 4 bases, leaving 4 bases not matched to a gene. The CDR3 runs to 14 residues.

CDR3 in DNA: TGCGCCAGCATCACAGACAGGGCACAACTAGCGGGAGGAACAGATACGCAGTATTTT. This encodes CASITDRAQLAGGTDTQYF. V and J are TRBV23-1 and TRBJ2-3; 12 bases are a match to TRBD2. TRBV23-1 is reported as an ORF; its role is uncertain. The CDR3 contains 19 residues. V lost 7 bases and J lost 3; bases outside the gene matches: 17.

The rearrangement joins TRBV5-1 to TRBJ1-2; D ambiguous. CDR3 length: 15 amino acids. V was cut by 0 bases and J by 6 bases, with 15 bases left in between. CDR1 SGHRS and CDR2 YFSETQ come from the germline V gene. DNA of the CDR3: TGCGCCAGCAGCTTGGGTGCGCGTACTGGGGATGGCTACACCTTC. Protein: CASSLGARTGDGYTF.

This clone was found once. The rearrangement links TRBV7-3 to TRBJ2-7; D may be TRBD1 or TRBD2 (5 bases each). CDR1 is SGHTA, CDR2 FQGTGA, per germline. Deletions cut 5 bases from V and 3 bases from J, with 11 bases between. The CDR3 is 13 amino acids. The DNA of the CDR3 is TGTGCCAGCAGCCGGGACGAGAACTACGAGCAGTACTTC. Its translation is CASSRDENYEQYF.

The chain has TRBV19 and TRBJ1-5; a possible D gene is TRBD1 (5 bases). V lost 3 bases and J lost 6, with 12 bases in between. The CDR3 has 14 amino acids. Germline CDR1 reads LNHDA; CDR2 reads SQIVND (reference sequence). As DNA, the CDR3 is TGTGCCAGTAGTATGGGGGACCTTGGTCAGCCCCAGCATTTT. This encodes CASSMGDLGQPQHF.

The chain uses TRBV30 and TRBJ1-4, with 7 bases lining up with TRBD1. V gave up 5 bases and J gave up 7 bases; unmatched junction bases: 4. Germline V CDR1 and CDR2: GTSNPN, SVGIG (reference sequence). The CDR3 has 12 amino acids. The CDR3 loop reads CAWGDSREKLFF. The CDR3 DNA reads TGTGCCTGGGGGGACAGTCGTGAAAAACTGTTTTTT.

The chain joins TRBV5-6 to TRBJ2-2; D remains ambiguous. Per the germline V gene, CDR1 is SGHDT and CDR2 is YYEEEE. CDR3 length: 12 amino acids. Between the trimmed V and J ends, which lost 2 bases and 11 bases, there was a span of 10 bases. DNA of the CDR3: TGTGCCAGCAGCTTTATAAACGGAGAGCTGTTTTTT. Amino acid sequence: CASSFINGELFF. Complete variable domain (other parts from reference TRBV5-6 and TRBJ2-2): DAGVTQSPTHLIKTRGQQVTLRCSPKSGHDTVSWYQQALGQGPQFIFQYYEEEERQRGNFPDRFSGHQFPNYSSELNVNALLLGDSALYLCASSFINGELFFGEGSRLTVL.

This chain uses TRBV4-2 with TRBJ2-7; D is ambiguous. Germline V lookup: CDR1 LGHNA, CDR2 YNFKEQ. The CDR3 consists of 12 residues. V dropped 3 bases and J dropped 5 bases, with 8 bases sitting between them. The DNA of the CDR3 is TGTGCCAGCAGCCAGCGGACGGACGAGCAGTACTTC. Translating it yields CASSQRTDEQYF.

CDR3 DNA: TGTGCCAGCAGCCGCCGGGGGAGCCCTAGCAATCAGCCCCAGCATTTT. Amino acid sequence: CASSRRGSPSNQPQHF. V usage is TRBV2 and J usage is TRBJ1-5, with a weak D call TRBD1 (5 bases). In germline, CDR1 is SNHLY, CDR2 FYNNEI. CDR3 length: 16 amino acids. Trimming took off 6 bases at V and 0 bases at J, with 15 bases between the two ends.

The CDR3 is CASSLAQASGNRDTQYF. The CDR3 bases are TGTGCCAGCAGCTTAGCCCAGGCTAGCGGGAATAGAGATACGCAGTATTTT. The gene calls are TRBV7-2 and TRBJ2-3; the match to TRBD2 covers 9 bases. Germline CDR1 is SGHTA and CDR2 is FQGNSA. The V gene end was trimmed by 0 bases and the J gene end by 5 bases; junction bases not matched to a gene: 9. The CDR3 is made up of 17 amino acids.

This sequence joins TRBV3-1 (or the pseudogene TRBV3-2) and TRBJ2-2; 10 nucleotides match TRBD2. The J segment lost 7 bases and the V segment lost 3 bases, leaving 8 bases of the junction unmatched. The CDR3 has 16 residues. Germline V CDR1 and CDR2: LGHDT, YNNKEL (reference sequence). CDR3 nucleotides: TGTGCCAGCAGCCAGGGGGCTAGCGGGAGAGGCGGGGAGCTGTTTTTT. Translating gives CASSQGASGRGGELFF.